This record looks at one TCR beta chain sequence and its context. This CDR3 spans 17 amino acids. Trimming left V 3 bases short and J 5 bases short, with 21 bases between. Germline assignment: CDR1 MDHEN and CDR2 SYDVKM. CD8+ and CD4+ T cells circulating in blood were sequenced for TCR beta. The multiple sclerosis controls were treatment-naive patients, and their relapsing-remitting disease was stable or active. Isolation of CD8+ and CD4+ T cells was performed negatively, whereas enrichment of TEMRA cells was done by FACS. The data stem from a study of CD8 T cells in Susac syndrome. After extraction with the RNeasy kit, about 0.5 to 1 ug of the RNA was reverse transcribed using random hexamers. immunoSEQ multiplex PCR amplified TCR beta CDR3 across 54 Vbeta, 13 Jbeta. TCRdb called the immunoSEQ multiplex PCR reads again in MiXCR, with one record for every CDR3 protein. The sample lists 250,000 to 300,000 distinct CDR3 sequences; approximately 85% were seen once.

The receptor's source is a human donor with multiple sclerosis. The sample was CD8+ T cells from PBMCs. This chain joins TRBV28 and TRBJ2-3, with D maybe TRBD2 (6 bases). The CDR3 is CASSLDYVGSVQDTQYF. CDR3 in DNA: TGTGCCAGCAGTTTGGACTATGTGGGGTCGGTTCAAGATACGCAGTATTTT. The variable domain in full, completed from reference TRBV28 and TRBJ2-3, reads DVKVTQSSRYLVKRTGEKVFLECVQDMDHENMFWYRQDPGLGLRLIYFSYDVKMKEKGDIPEGYSVSREKKERFSLILESASTNQTSMYLCASSLDYVGSVQDTQYFGPGTRLTVL.